The clone carrying this T cell receptor (beta chain) was seen at least ten times. The data were taken from a study of molecular identifiers for immune sequencing clone quantification. Each CDR3 protein is one row after TCRdb ran MiXCR on the PCR reads. The repertoire consists of 550,000 to 750,000 distinct CDR3 sequences, with 20% occurring once and the leading ten covering under 0.95%. Material: naive CD8+ T cells from blood, with Jurkat cell RNA spiked in. The sample's subset: FACS-sorted CD8+CD4-CCR7+CD45RA+ naive T cells. The receptor comes from a human donor in good health. Some libraries in this study had Jurkat cell RNA spiked in.

CDR3 residues: CASSQGPQGLYGYTF. The CDR3 DNA sequence: TGTGCCAGCAGCCAAGGCCCACAGGGATTATATGGCTACACCTTC. The rearrangement uses TRBV14 and TRBJ1-2, with D perhaps matching TRBD1 (6 bases). CDR3 length: 15 amino acids. The germline gives CDR1 SGHDN, CDR2 FVKESK. Trimming took off 1 base at V and 5 bases at J, with 14 bases between the two ends. The whole variable domain, filled in from reference TRBV14 and TRBJ1-2, reads EAGVTQFPSHSVIEKGQTVTLRCDPISGHDNLYWYRRVMGKEIKFLLHFVKESKQDESGMPNNRFLAERTGGTYSTLKVQPAELEDSGVYFCASSQGPQGLYGYTFGSGTRLTVV.